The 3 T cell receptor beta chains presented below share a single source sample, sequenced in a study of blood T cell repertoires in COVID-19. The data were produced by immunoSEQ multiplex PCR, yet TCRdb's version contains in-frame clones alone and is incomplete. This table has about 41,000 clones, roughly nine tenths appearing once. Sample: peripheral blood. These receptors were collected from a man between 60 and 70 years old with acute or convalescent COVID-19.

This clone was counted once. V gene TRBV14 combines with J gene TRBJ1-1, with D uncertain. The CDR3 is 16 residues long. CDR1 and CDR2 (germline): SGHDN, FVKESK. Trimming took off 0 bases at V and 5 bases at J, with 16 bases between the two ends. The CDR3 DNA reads TGTGCCAGCAGCCAAGATTTACAGACGTCGTGGACTGAAGCTTTCTTT. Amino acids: CASSQDLQTSWTEAFF. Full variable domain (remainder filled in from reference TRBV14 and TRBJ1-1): EAGVTQFPSHSVIEKGQTVTLRCDPISGHDNLYWYRRVMGKEIKFLLHFVKESKQDESGMPNNRFLAERTGGTYSTLKVQPAELEDSGVYFCASSQDLQTSWTEAFFGQGTRLTVV.

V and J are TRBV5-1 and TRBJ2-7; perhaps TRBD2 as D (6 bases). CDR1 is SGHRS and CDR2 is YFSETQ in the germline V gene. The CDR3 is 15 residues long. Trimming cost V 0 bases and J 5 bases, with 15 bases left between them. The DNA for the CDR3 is TGCGCCAGCAGCTTGGACGCGACTAGGAGGAACGAGCAGTACTTC. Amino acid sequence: CASSLDATRRNEQYF.

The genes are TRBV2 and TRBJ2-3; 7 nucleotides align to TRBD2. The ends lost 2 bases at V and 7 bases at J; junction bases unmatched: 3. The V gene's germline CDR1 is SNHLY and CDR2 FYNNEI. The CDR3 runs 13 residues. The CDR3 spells CASSEWEGNTQYF. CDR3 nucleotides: TGTGCCAGCAGTGAATGGGAGGGGAATACGCAGTATTTT.